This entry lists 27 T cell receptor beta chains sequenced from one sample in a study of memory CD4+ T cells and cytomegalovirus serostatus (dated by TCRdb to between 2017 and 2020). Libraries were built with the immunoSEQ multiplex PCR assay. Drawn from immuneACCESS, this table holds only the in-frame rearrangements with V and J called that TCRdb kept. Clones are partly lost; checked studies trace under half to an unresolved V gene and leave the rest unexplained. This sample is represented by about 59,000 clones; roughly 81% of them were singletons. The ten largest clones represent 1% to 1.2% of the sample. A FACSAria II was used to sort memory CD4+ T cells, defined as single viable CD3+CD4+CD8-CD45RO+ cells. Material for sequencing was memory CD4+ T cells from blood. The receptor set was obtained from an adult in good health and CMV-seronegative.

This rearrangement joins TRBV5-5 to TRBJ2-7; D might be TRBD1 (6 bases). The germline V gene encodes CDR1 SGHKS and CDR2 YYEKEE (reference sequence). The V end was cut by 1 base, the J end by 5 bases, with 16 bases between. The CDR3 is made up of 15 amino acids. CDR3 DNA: TGTGCCAGCAGCTTGTCCCAGGGGTTTTTTCACGAGCAGTACTTC. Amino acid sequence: CASSLSQGFFHEQYF.

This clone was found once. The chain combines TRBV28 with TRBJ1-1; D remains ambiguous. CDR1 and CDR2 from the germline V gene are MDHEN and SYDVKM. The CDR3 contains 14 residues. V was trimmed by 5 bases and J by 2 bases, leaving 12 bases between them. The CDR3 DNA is TGTGCCAGCAGTCCCCGGAAGCTTAACACTGAAGCTTTCTTT. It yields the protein CASSPRKLNTEAFF.

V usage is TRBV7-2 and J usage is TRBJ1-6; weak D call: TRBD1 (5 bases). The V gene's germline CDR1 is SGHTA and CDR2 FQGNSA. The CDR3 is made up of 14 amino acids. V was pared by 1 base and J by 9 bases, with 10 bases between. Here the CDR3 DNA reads TGTGCCAGCAGCTTAGACGGAGGGGTTTCACCCCTCCACTTT. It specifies CASSLDGGVSPLHF.

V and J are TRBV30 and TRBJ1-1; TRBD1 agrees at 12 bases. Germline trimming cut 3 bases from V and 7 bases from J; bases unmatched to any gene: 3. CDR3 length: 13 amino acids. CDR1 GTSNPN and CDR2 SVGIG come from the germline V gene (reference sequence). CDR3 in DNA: TGTGCCTGGAGGGGACAGGGGGCAGGTGAAGCTTTCTTT. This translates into CAWRGQGAGEAFF.

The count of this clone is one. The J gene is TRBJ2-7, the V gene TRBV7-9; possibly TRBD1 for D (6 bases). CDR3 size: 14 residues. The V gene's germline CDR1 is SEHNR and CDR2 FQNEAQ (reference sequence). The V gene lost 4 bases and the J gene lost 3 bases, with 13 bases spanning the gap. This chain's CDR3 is CASSYGQPSYEQYF. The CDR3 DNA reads TGTGCCAGCAGCTACGGACAGCCAAGCTACGAGCAGTACTTC.

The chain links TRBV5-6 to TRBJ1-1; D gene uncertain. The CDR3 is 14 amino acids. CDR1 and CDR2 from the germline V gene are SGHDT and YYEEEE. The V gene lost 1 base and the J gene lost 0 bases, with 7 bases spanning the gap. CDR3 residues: CASSLLQLNTEAFF. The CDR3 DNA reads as TGTGCCAGCAGCTTGTTACAGCTGAACACTGAAGCTTTCTTT.

CDR3 protein: CATSRDLGLNTEAFF. The CDR3 nucleotides read TGTGCCACCAGCAGAGATCTTGGGCTGAACACTGAAGCTTTCTTT. The chain couples TRBV15 to TRBJ1-1; D remains ambiguous. Trimming removed 0 bases from V and 0 bases from J, with 8 bases in between. Per the germline V gene, CDR1 is LNHNV and CDR2 is YYDKDF (reference sequence). CDR3 length: 15 residues. The variable domain in full, with the rest retrieved from reference TRBV15 and TRBJ1-1, is DAMVIQNPRYQVTQFGKPVTLSCSQTLNHNVMYWYQQKSSQAPKLLFHYYDKDFNNEADTPDNFQSRRPNTSFCFLDIRSPGLGDTAMYLCATSRDLGLNTEAFFGQGTRLTVV.

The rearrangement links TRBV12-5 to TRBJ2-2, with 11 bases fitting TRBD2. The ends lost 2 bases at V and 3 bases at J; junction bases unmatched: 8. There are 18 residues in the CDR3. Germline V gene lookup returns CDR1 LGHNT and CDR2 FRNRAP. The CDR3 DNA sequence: TGTGCTAGTGGTTTGACCGTGGGACTAGCGGCTTACACCGGGGAGCTGTTTTTT. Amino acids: CASGLTVGLAAYTGELFF.

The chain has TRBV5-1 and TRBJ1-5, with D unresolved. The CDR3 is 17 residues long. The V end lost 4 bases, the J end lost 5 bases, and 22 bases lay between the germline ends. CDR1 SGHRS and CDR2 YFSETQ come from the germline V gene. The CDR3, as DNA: TGCGCCAGCAGCCCAGACGGAACCTCAAGTCCCCATCAGCCCCAGCATTTT. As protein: CASSPDGTSSPHQPQHF.

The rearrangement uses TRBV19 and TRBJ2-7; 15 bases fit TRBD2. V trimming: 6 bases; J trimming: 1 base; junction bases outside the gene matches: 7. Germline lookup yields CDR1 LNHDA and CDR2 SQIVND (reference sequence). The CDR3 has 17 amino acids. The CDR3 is CASSRTSGRALSYEQYF. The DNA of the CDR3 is TGTGCCAGTAGCCGGACTAGCGGGAGGGCCTTATCCTACGAGCAGTACTTC. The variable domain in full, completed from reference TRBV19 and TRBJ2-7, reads DGGITQSPKYLFRKEGQNVTLSCEQNLNHDAMYWYRQDPGQGLRLIYYSQIVNDFQKGDIAEGYSVSREKKESFPLTVTSAQKNPTAFYLCASSRTSGRALSYEQYFGPGTRLTVT.

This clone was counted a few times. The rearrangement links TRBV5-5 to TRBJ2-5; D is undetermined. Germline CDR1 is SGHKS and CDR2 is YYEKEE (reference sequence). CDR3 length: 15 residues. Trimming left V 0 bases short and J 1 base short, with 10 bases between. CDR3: CASSLVTPGQETQYF. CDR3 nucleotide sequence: TGTGCCAGCAGCTTGGTTACCCCGGGCCAAGAGACCCAGTACTTC.

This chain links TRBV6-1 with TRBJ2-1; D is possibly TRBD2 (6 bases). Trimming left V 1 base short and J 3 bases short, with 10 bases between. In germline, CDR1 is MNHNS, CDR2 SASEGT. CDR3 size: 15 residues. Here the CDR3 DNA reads TGTGCCAGCAGTGAAGGACTAGACAACTACAATGAGCAGTTCTTC. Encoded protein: CASSEGLDNYNEQFF.

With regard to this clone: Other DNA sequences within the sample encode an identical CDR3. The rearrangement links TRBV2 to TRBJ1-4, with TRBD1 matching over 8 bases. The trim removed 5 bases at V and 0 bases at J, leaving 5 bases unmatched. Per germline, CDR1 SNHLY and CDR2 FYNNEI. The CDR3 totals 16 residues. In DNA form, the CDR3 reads TGTGCCAGCAGTTGGGACAGGACTGCAACTAATGAAAAACTGTTTTTT. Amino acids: CASSWDRTATNEKLFF.

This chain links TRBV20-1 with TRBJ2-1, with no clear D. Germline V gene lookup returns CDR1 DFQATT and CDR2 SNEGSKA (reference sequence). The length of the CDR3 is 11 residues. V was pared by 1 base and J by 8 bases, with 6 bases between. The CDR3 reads CSARGEDEQFF. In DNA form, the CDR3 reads TGCAGTGCTAGAGGCGAGGATGAGCAGTTCTTC.

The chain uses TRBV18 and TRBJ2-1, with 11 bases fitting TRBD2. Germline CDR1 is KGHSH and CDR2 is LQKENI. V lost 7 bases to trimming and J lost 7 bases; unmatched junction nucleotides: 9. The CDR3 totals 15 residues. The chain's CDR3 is CASYPGLAVRNEQFF. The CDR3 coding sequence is TGTGCCAGCTACCCGGGACTAGCGGTGAGAAATGAGCAGTTCTTC. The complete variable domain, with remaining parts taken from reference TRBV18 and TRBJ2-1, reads NAGVMQNPRHLVRRRGQEARLRCSPMKGHSHVYWYRQLPEEGLKFMVYLQKENIIDESGMPKERFSAEFPKEGPSILRIQQVVRGDSAAYFCASYPGLAVRNEQFFGPGTRLTVL.

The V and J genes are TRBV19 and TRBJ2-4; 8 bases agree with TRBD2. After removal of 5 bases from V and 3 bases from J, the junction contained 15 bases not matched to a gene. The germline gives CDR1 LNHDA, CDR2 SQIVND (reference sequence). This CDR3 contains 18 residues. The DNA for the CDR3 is TGTGCCAGTAGTCCCCGGGAAGCGGGAGTCTTGGTCAAAAACATTCAGTACTTC. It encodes CASSPREAGVLVKNIQYF.

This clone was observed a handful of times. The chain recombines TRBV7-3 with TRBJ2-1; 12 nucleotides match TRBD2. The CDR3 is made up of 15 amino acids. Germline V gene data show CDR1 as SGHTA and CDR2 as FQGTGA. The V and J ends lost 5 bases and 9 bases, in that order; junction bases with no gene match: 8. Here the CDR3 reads CASSASGRARGEQFF. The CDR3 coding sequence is TGTGCCAGCAGCGCTAGCGGGAGGGCCAGAGGTGAGCAGTTCTTC. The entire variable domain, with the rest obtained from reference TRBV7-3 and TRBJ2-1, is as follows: GAGVSQTPSNKVTEKGKYVELRCDPISGHTALYWYRQSLGQGPEFLIYFQGTGAADDSGLPNDRFFAVRPEGSVSTLKIQRTERGDSAVYLCASSASGRARGEQFFGPGTRLTVL.

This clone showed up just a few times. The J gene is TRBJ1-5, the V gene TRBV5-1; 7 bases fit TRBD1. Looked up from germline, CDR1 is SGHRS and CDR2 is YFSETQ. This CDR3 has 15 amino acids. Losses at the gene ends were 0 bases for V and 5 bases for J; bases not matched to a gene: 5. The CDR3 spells CASSLEGDRYQPQHF. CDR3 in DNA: TGCGCCAGCAGCTTGGAGGGGGACAGATATCAGCCCCAGCATTTT.

In DNA form, the CDR3 reads TGTGCCAGCAGCCGTGCCTCTCGGGGGGGGAACTACAATGAGCAGTTCTTC. Translating it yields CASSRASRGGNYNEQFF. This chain joins TRBV7-9 and TRBJ2-1; 8 bases map to TRBD2. Germline V lookup: CDR1 SEHNR, CDR2 FQNEAQ (reference sequence). V gave up 5 bases and J gave up 3 bases; unmatched junction bases: 12. This CDR3 has 17 amino acids.

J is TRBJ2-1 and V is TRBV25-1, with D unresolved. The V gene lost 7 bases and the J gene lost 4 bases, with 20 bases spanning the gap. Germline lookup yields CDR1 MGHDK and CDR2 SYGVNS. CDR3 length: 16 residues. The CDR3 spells CASTKSRAAKYNEQFF. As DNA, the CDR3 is TGTGCCAGCACCAAATCAAGGGCCGCCAAATACAATGAGCAGTTCTTC.

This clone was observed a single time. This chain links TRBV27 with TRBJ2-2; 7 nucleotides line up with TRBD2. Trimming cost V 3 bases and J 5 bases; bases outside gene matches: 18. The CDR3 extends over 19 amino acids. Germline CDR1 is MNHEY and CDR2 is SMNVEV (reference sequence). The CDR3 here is CASSLESRSAGVRTGELFF. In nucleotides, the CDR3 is TGTGCCAGCAGTTTGGAGTCCCGGTCGGCGGGAGTTCGAACCGGGGAGCTGTTTTTT.

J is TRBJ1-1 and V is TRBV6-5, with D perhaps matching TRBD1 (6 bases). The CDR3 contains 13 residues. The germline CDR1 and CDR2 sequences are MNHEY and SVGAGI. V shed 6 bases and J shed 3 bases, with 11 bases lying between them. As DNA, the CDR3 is TGTGCCAGCAGAAGGACAGACTACACTGAAGCTTTCTTT. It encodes CASRRTDYTEAFF.

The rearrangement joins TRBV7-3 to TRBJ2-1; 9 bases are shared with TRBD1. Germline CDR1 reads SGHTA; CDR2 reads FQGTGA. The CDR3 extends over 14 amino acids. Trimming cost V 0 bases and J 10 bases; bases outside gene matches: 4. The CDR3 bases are TGTGCCAGCAGCTTAACACAGGGGGCTCGGGAGCAGTTCTTC. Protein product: CASSLTQGAREQFF. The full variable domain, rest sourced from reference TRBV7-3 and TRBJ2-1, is GAGVSQTPSNKVTEKGKYVELRCDPISGHTALYWYRQSLGQGPEFLIYFQGTGAADDSGLPNDRFFAVRPEGSVSTLKIQRTERGDSAVYLCASSLTQGAREQFFGPGTRLTVL.

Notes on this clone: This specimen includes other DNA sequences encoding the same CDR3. This chain's CDR3 is CASRNSGGSYEQYF. Here the CDR3 DNA reads TGTGCCAGCAGAAATTCAGGGGGATCCTACGAGCAGTACTTC. The chain uses TRBV28 and TRBJ2-7; 7 bases map to TRBD1. After removal of 6 bases from V and 1 base from J, the junction contained 6 bases not matched to a gene. Germline V CDR1 and CDR2: MDHEN, SYDVKM. The CDR3 loop spans 14 amino acids.

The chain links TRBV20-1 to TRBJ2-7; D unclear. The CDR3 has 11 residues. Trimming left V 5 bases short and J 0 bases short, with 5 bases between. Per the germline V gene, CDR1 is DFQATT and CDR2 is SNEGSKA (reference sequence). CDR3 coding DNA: TGCAGTGCTTTGTCCTCCTACGAGCAGTACTTC. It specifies CSALSSYEQYF.

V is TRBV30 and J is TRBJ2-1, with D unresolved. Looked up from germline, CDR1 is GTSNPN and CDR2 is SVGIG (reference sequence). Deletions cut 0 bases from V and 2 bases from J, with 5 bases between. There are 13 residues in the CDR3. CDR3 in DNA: TGTGCCTGGAGTGTTAGGGCCTACAATGAGCAGTTCTTC. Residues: CAWSVRAYNEQFF.

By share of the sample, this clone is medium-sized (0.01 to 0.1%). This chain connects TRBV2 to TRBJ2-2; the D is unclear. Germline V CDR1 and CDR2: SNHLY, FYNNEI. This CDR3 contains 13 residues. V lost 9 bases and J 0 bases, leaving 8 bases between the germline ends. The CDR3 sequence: CASANTNTGELFF. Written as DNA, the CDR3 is TGTGCCAGTGCAAATACGAACACCGGGGAGCTGTTTTTT.